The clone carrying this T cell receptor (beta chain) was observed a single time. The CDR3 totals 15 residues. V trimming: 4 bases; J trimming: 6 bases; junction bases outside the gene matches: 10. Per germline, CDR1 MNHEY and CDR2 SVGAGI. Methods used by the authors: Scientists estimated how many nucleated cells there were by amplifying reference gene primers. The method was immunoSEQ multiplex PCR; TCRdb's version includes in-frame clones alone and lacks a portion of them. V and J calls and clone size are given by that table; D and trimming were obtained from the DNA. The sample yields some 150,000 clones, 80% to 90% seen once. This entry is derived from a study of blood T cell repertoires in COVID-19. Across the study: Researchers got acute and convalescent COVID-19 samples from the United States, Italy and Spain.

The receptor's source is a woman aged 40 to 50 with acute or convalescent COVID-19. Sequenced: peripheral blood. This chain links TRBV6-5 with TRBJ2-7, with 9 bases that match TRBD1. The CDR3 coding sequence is TGTGCCAGCAGTTCCCCGGGACAGGGTCGAGGCGAGCAGTACTTC. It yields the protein CASSSPGQGRGEQYF.